This T cell receptor beta chain came from a study of post-analysis software for immune sequencing data. The authors incorporated unique molecular identifiers into the TCR beta cDNA libraries. Each CDR3 protein is one row after TCRdb ran MiXCR on the PCR reads. The repertoire has about 820,000 distinct CDR3 sequences, about 50% of them found once; the top ten carry approximately 4.5%. This clonotype was observed a handful of times. Its antigen is still unknown. Study results and caveats: Strong same-batch co-clustering of samples appeared with F measure clustering. Normalized Chao1 diversity was significantly reduced in patients versus controls. There were roughly 5 TRBV segments more frequent in patients than controls, and TRBV5-6, TRBV5-1 and TRBV20-1 were among them.

Germline V gene lookup returns CDR1 MGHDK and CDR2 SYGVNS. CDR3 length equals 15 residues. The V segment lost 5 bases and the J segment 7 bases; nucleotides outside the gene matches: 7. This clonotype was sampled from a girl aged 10 to 17 with multiple sclerosis. Sequences were obtained from blood. The chain recombines TRBV25-1 with TRBJ2-1; 11 bases match TRBD1. The CDR3 DNA sequence: TGTGCCAGCAGTTCTCTCGGACAGGGGGCGAATGAGCAGTTCTTC. It specifies CASSSLGQGANEQFF. Complete variable domain (other parts from reference TRBV25-1 and TRBJ2-1): EADIYQTPRYLVIGTGKKITLECSQTMGHDKMYWYQQDPGMELHLIHYSYGVNSTEKGDLSSESTVSRIRTEHFPLTLESARPSHTSQYLCASSSLGQGANEQFFGPGTRLTVL.